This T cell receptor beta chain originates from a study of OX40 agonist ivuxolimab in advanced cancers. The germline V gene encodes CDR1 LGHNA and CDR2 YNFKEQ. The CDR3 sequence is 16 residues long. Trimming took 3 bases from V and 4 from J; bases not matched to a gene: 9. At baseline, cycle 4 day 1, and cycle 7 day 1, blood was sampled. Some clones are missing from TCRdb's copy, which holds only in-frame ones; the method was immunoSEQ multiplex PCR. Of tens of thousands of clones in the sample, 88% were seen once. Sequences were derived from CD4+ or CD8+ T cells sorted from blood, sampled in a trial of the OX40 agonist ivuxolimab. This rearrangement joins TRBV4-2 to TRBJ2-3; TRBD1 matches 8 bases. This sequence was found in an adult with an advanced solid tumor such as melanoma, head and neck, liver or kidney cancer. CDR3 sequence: CASSHFSQGAPDTQYF. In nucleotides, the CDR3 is TGTGCCAGCAGCCATTTCAGTCAGGGGGCCCCAGATACGCAGTATTTT.